The 8 T cell receptor beta chains in this list originate from one sample, sequenced in a study of blood T cell repertoires in COVID-19. The repertoire was sequenced with immunoSEQ multiplex PCR; TCRdb's copy has only in-frame clones and lacks some. The sample holds about 260,000 clones; 88% are singletons and the top ten take roughly 4%. The source material was peripheral blood. The source is a man aged 55-75 years who had recovered from COVID-19.

This sequence joins TRBV7-8 and TRBJ1-1; D not certain. Germline CDR1 reads SGHVS; CDR2 reads FQNEAQ. The germline V and J ends were trimmed by 1 base and 4 bases, with 16 bases remaining between them. The CDR3 spans 16 residues. The CDR3 spells CASSLGFGRRGTEAFF. CDR3 coding DNA: TGTGCCAGCAGCTTAGGGTTTGGGCGCCGGGGCACTGAAGCTTTCTTT. The full variable domain, completed using reference TRBV7-8 and TRBJ1-1, is GAGVSQSPRYKVAKRGQDVALRCDPISGHVSLFWYQQALGQGPEFLTYFQNEAQLDKSGLPSDRFFAERPEGSVSTLKIQRTQQEDSAVYLCASSLGFGRRGTEAFFGQGTRLTVV.

On this clone: The junction departs from germline at one end; a sequencing error may be responsible. V is TRBV27 and J is TRBJ2-7; TRBD2 might be the D (7 bases). This CDR3 spans 14 amino acids. Germline V gene lookup returns CDR1 MNHEY and CDR2 SMNVEV (reference sequence). CDR3 coding DNA: TGTACCAGCATGGGGGGGGGCAGGGTCTACGAGCAGTACTTC. Its protein product is CTSMGGGRVYEQYF.

This clone has only a few counts. The V call is TRBV5-1, the J call TRBJ2-1; a weak D match, TRBD2 (5 bases). The germline V gene encodes CDR1 SGHRS and CDR2 YFSETQ. V lost 4 bases and J 3 bases, leaving 17 bases between the germline ends. This CDR3 is 16 amino acids long. The CDR3 DNA sequence: TGCGCCAGCAGCCCTGAGGAGGCGAGATACTACAATGAGCAGTTCTTC. Translating gives CASSPEEARYYNEQFF.

This clone was seen only a few times. The CDR3 sequence is CARTPGTGGLNTEAFF. DNA of the CDR3: TGTGCCAGGACCCCAGGGACAGGGGGTCTCAACACTGAAGCTTTCTTT. The genes are TRBV2 and TRBJ1-1, with 11 bases matching TRBD1. Unmatched junction bases numbered 11, after V lost 9 bases and J lost 2 bases. Germline lookup yields CDR1 SNHLY and CDR2 FYNNEI. The CDR3 loop spans 16 amino acids.

The chain is built from TRBV3-1 (or the pseudogene TRBV3-2) and TRBJ2-1, with 15 bases identical to TRBD2. The CDR3 loop spans 17 amino acids. CDR1 LGHDT and CDR2 YNNKEL come from the germline V gene (reference sequence). V dropped 5 bases and J dropped 6; count of bases not matched to a gene: 8. CDR3 sequence reads: CASSVRRTSGGANEQFF. The CDR3 DNA sequence: TGTGCCAGCAGCGTAAGGAGGACTAGCGGGGGGGCCAATGAGCAGTTCTTC.

V and J are TRBV23-1 and TRBJ1-4, with 11 bases lining up with TRBD1. TRBV23-1 is treated as an ORF (open reading frame) with a function not yet certain. Unmatched junction bases numbered 11, after V lost 3 bases and J lost 2 bases. The length of the CDR3 is 19 residues. The CDR3 DNA reads TGCGCCAGCAGTCACACCGGGACAGGGGGACTTTGTACTAATGAAAAACTGTTTTTT. Its protein product is CASSHTGTGGLCTNEKLFF.

The chain employs TRBV11-2 and TRBJ2-7; the D gene is possibly TRBD2 (5 bases). V dropped 1 base and J dropped 1 base, with 5 bases sitting between them. Germline V gene data show CDR1 as SGHAT and CDR2 as FQNNGV. The CDR3 is 13 residues long. CDR3 nucleotides: TGTGCCAGCAGCTTAGGGGAGTCCTACGAGCAGTACTTC. Translation gives CASSLGESYEQYF.

The CDR3 DNA is TGTGCCAGCAGCCCCTACGGGGACGGGGGGATAACTGAAGCTTTCTTT. Amino acids: CASSPYGDGGITEAFF. This rearrangement joins TRBV9 to TRBJ1-1, with D possibly TRBD1 on 5 matching bases. The CDR3 loop spans 16 amino acids. Deletions cut 4 bases from V and 5 bases from J, with 21 bases between. Germline CDR1 and CDR2: SGDLS and YYNGEE.